The clone carrying this T cell receptor (beta chain) came up once. Its antigen is not known. Profiling relied on immunoSEQ multiplex PCR, and the TCRdb table lists in-frame clones only, not all of them. The table shows over 60,000 clones, with around 87% occurring only once. Germline CDR1 MNHGY, CDR2 SAAAGT. The germline V and J ends were trimmed by 4 bases and 4 bases, with 23 bases remaining between them. This CDR3 is built from 17 residues. This record comes from a study of radiotherapy plus CTLA-4 blockade in lung cancer. Whole-study context: An objective response was seen in 15% to 20% of patients, and disease control in less than 40%. Study observations and caveats: Early blood T cell clone changes and increased post-radiation serum interferon-beta were reportedly the strongest response predictors. In blood, TCR clones derived from the tumor expanded after radiotherapy plus ipilimumab.

Patients had chemo-refractory metastatic non-small-cell lung cancer and received focal radiation plus CTLA-4 blockade that used ipilimumab. The V and J genes are TRBV6-8 and TRBJ2-7; D is unresolved. The sample consisted of peripheral blood, taken from a patient treated with radiotherapy plus ipilimumab. This clonotype was obtained from a human donor with non-small cell lung cancer that progressed on radiotherapy plus ipilimumab. The CDR3 coding sequence is TGTGCCAGCAGTTTTACCTCGGAAAGGGCACTCAGGTACGAGCAGTACGTC. Its translation is CASSFTSERALRYEQYV.